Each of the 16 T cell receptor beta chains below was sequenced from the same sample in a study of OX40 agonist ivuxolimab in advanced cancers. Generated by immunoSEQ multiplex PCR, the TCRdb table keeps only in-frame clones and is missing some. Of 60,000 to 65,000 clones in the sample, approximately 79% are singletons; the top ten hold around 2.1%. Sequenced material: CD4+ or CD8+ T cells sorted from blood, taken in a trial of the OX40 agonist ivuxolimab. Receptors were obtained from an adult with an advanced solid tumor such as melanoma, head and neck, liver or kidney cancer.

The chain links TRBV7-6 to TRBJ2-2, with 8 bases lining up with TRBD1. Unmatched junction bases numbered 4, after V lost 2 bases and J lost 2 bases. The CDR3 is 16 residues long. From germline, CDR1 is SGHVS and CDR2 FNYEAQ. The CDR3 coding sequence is TGTGCCAGCAGCTTAATGGCAGGGGGCAACACCGGGGAGCTGTTTTTT. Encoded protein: CASSLMAGGNTGELFF.

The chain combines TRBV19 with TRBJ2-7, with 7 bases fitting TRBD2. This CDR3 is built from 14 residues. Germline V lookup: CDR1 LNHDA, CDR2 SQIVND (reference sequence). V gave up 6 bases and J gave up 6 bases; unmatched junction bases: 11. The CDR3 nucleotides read TGTGCCAGTAGGCTGGGACTACGGCAGGGCGAGCAGTACTTC. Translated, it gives CASRLGLRQGEQYF.

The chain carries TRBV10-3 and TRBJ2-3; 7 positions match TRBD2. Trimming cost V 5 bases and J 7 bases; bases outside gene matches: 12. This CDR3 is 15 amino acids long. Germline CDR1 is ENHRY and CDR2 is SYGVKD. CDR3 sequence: CAISPAGSTQNTQYF. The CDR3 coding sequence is TGTGCCATCAGTCCAGCGGGGAGTACACAGAATACGCAGTATTTT.

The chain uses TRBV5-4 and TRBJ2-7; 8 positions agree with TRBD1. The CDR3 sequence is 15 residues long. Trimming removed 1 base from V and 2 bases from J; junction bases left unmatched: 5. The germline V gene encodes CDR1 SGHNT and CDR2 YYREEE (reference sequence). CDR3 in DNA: TGTGCCAGCAGCTTGTCAGGGGGCAGGGCCTACGAGCAGTACTTC. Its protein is CASSLSGGRAYEQYF.

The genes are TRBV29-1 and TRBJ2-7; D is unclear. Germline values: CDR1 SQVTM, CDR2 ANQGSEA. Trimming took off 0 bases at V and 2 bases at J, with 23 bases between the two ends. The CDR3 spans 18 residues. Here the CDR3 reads CSVEDEVNRCDTTYEQYF. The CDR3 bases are TGCAGCGTTGAAGATGAAGTTAATAGGTGTGACACCACCTACGAGCAGTACTTC.

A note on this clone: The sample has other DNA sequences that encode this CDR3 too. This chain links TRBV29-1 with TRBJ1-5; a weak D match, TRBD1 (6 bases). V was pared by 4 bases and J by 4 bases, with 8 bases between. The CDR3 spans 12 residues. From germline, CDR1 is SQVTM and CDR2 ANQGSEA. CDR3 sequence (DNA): TGCAGCGTTGGGGGGGCAAATCAGCCCCAGCATTTT. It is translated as CSVGGANQPQHF.

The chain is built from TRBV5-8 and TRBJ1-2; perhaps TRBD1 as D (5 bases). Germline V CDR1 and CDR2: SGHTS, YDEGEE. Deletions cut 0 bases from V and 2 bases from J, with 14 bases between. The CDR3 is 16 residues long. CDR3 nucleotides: TGTGCCAGCAGCTTGGCCACGGCAGGGATGAACTATGGCTACACCTTC. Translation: CASSLATAGMNYGYTF.

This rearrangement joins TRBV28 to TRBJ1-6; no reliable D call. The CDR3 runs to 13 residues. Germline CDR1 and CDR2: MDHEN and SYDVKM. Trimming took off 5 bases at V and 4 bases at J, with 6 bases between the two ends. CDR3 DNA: TGTGCCAGCAGTCCGGATTATAATTCACCCCTCCACTTT. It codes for CASSPDYNSPLHF.

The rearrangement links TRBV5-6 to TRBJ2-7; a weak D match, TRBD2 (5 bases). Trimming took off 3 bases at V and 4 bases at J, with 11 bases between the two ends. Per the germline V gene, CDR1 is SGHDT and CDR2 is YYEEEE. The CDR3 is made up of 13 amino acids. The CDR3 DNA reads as TGTGCCAGCAGCTCGGACTTGTTTTACGAGCAGTACTTC. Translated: CASSSDLFYEQYF.

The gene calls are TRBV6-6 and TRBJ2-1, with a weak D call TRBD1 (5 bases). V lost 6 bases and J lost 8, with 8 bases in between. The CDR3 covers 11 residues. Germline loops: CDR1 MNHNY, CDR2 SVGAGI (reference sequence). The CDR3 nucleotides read TGTGCCAGCAGACAGGTCGATGAGCAGTTCTTC. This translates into CASRQVDEQFF.

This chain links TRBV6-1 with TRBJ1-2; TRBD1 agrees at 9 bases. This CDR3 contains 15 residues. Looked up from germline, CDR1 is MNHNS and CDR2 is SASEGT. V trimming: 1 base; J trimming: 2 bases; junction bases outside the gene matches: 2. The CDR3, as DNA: TGTGCCAGCAGTGAAGTCGGGACAGGGAACTATGGCTACACCTTC. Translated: CASSEVGTGNYGYTF.

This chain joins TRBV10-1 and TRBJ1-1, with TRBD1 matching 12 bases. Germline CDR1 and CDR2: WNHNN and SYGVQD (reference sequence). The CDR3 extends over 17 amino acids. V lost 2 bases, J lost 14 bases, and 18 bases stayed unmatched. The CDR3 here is CASSEPQGDRGLWVRFF. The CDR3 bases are TGCGCCAGCAGTGAGCCTCAAGGGGACAGGGGGCTCTGGGTACGATTCTTT.

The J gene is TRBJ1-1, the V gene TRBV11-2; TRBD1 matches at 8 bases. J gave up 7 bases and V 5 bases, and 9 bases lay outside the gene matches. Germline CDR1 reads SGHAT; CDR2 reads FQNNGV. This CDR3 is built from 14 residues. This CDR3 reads CASSTRDRKVEAFF. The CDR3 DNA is TGTGCCAGCAGCACAAGGGACAGGAAGGTTGAAGCTTTCTTT.

CDR3 nucleotide sequence: TGTGCCAGCAGCTTAGGGACAGTTTTTGCAGATACGCAGTATTTT. Protein sequence: CASSLGTVFADTQYF. This chain joins TRBV7-8 and TRBJ2-3; D is perhaps TRBD1 (6 bases). V lost 1 base and J 4 bases, leaving 12 bases between the germline ends. The CDR3 sequence is 15 residues long. The germline CDR1 and CDR2 sequences are SGHVS and FQNEAQ.

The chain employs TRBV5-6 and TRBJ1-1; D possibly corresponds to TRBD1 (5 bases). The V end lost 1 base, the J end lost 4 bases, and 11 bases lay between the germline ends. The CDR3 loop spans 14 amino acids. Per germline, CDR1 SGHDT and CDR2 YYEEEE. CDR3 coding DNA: TGTGCCAGCAGCTTGAACTCCCAGGGCACTGAAGCTTTCTTT. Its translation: CASSLNSQGTEAFF.

CDR3 sequence (DNA): TGTGCCAGAAGCTTTCAGGACTACGAGCAGTACTTC. Translated, it gives CARSFQDYEQYF. The chain carries TRBV5-3 and TRBJ2-7; D call uncertain. TRBV5-3 is filed as an ORF, its function uncertain. Trimming took 2 bases from V and 3 from J, leaving 6 bases between them. There are 12 residues in the CDR3.